These 18 T cell receptor beta chains were sequenced from one sample in a study of T-cell memory formation after mild COVID-19. In TCRdb, the 5' RACE reads were re-called with MiXCR into one record per CDR3 protein. This table holds roughly 380,000 distinct CDR3 sequences, 25% to 30% found once. The sequenced sample was PBMCs or a T cell subset sorted from them (not recorded which). These TCRs come from an adult woman who had mild COVID-19 (a few samples of this study predate the infection). Cell type and time point are not known.

This clonotype appeared a few times. This chain uses TRBV7-2 with TRBJ1-5, with 8 bases identical to TRBD1. This CDR3 is 17 amino acids long. The V segment lost 5 bases and the J segment 0 bases; nucleotides outside the gene matches: 9. Germline V gene sequence: CDR1 SGHTA, CDR2 FQGNSA. CDR3 residues: CASSPYRGTHSNQPQHF. In nucleotides, the CDR3 is TGTGCCAGCAGCCCTTACAGGGGGACCCATAGCAATCAGCCCCAGCATTTT.

The chain couples TRBV6-2 or TRBV6-3 to TRBJ2-1; 7 bases line up with TRBD2. Per the germline V gene, CDR1 is MNHEY and CDR2 is SVGEGT. The CDR3 runs to 15 residues. V trimming: 1 base; J trimming: 8 bases; junction bases outside the gene matches: 8. Written as DNA, the CDR3 is TGTGCCAGCAGTTACTTGGCGGGAGCCGGGGATGAGCAGTTCTTC. Protein product: CASSYLAGAGDEQFF.

The chain is built from TRBV29-1 and TRBJ2-3; D is unclear. Trimming shortened V by 0 bases and J by 3 bases, and 13 bases separated the two germline ends. The CDR3 contains 15 residues. From germline, CDR1 is SQVTM and CDR2 ANQGSEA. CDR3 residues: CSVEDLPETTDTQYF. The CDR3 coding sequence is TGCAGCGTTGAAGATCTTCCCGAAACGACAGATACGCAGTATTTT.

This chain links TRBV7-9 with TRBJ1-2, with D perhaps matching TRBD1 (5 bases). V was shortened by 1 base and J by 4 bases, with 7 bases between the two germline ends. The length of the CDR3 is 13 residues. Per germline, CDR1 SEHNR and CDR2 FQNEAQ (reference sequence). The CDR3 bases are TGTGCCAGCAGCTTAGGGGGCAGCTATGGCTACACCTTC. Amino acids: CASSLGGSYGYTF.

The rearrangement joins TRBV29-1 to TRBJ2-4; TRBD1 or TRBD2 may be the D gene (5 bases each). The CDR3 length is 20 residues. Germline V CDR1 and CDR2: SQVTM, ANQGSEA. The V end lost 3 bases, the J end lost 0 bases, and 27 bases lay between the germline ends. The CDR3 DNA follows: TGCAGCGTTGATGTCCGGGACCTCCTTGGGGAGAACCTAGCCAAAAACATTCAGTACTTC. Translating it yields CSVDVRDLLGENLAKNIQYF.

CDR3 coding DNA: TGTGCCAGCCGCCCCCCAGGGGGTGTTGTGAGAAACACCATATATTTT. As protein: CASRPPGGVVRNTIYF. The V gene is TRBV2, the J gene TRBJ1-3; 7 bases fit TRBD1. The CDR3 spans 16 residues. The V and J ends lost 8 bases and 5 bases, in that order; junction bases with no gene match: 15. The V gene's germline CDR1 is SNHLY and CDR2 FYNNEI.

This clonotype was counted once. The V gene is TRBV9, the J gene TRBJ1-2, with D unresolved. Trimming shortened V by 0 bases and J by 8 bases, and 11 bases separated the two germline ends. CDR1 SGDLS and CDR2 YYNGEE come from the germline V gene. The CDR3 spans 13 residues. As DNA, the CDR3 is TGTGCCAGCAGCGTAGGCTACAATGACGGCTACACCTTC. Translating gives CASSVGYNDGYTF.

V is TRBV7-8 and J is TRBJ1-5; a possible D gene is TRBD1 (6 bases). The CDR3 covers 14 residues. The V gene lost 5 bases and the J gene lost 3 bases, with 11 bases spanning the gap. Germline loops: CDR1 SGHVS, CDR2 FQNEAQ. The CDR3 coding sequence is TGTGCCAGCAGCCCCCACAGGGACAATCAGCCCCAGCATTTT. Protein product: CASSPHRDNQPQHF.

This clonotype has only a few counts. The V call is TRBV9, the J call TRBJ2-1; TRBD2 matches at 13 bases. Losses at the gene ends were 5 bases for V and 5 bases for J; bases not matched to a gene: 4. Germline loops: CDR1 SGDLS, CDR2 YYNGEE. This CDR3 has 15 residues. The CDR3 nucleotides are TGTGCCAGCAGACGGACTAGCGGGGGTGACAATGAGCAGTTCTTC. Its protein product is CASRRTSGGDNEQFF.

This clonotype was found a few times. The V call is TRBV18, the J call TRBJ2-5; D is possibly TRBD1 or TRBD2 (6 bases each). The germline CDR1 and CDR2 sequences are KGHSH and LQKENI. The CDR3 contains 15 residues. Deletions cut 0 bases from V and 4 bases from J, with 12 bases between. CDR3 protein: CASSPPRKGGETQYF. The CDR3 region has the DNA TGTGCCAGCTCACCACCGCGGAAGGGGGGAGAGACCCAGTACTTC.

The gene calls are TRBV20-1 and TRBJ1-5; 8 bases line up with TRBD1. J gave up 0 bases and V 3 bases, and 7 bases lay outside the gene matches. The CDR3 is made up of 16 amino acids. The germline CDR1 and CDR2 sequences are DFQATT and SNEGSKA (reference sequence). The CDR3 here is CSARPQGAYSNQPQHF. CDR3 bases: TGCAGTGCTAGGCCCCAGGGGGCATATAGCAATCAGCCCCAGCATTTT.

The rearrangement links TRBV5-8 to TRBJ2-5; no clear D. This CDR3 is 15 amino acids long. Trimming took 1 base from V and 3 from J, leaving 13 bases between them. Germline loops: CDR1 SGHTS, CDR2 YDEGEE. The CDR3 spells CASSLRLAGKETQYF. The CDR3 region has the DNA TGTGCCAGCAGCTTGCGGTTGGCCGGAAAAGAGACCCAGTACTTC.

DNA for the CDR3: TGCAGTGCTGGACTAGCGGGAATCGCAGATACGCAGTATTTT. This translates into CSAGLAGIADTQYF. The chain carries TRBV20-1 and TRBJ2-3; 12 positions match TRBD2. Germline-derived CDR1 and CDR2 are DFQATT and SNEGSKA (reference sequence). J was trimmed by 4 bases and V by 5 bases; bases with no gene match: 4. This CDR3 region has 14 residues.

This clonotype has just a few counts. The chain links TRBV7-2 to TRBJ2-7, with 10 positions matching TRBD1. Trimming removed 0 bases from V and 10 bases from J; junction bases left unmatched: 15. The CDR3 extends over 17 amino acids. Per the germline V gene, CDR1 is SGHTA and CDR2 is FQGNSA. For the CDR3, the DNA is TGTGCCAGCAGCTTAGCGGGGCGCGGGACAGGGGCACGCGAACAGTACTTC. It codes for CASSLAGRGTGAREQYF.

CDR3 in amino acids: CASSYENNEQFF. Written as DNA, the CDR3 is TGTGCCAGCAGCTACGAGAACAATGAGCAGTTCTTC. This sequence joins TRBV7-9 and TRBJ2-1; D gene unclear. The CDR3 contains 12 residues. The V gene lost 4 bases and the J gene lost 5 bases, with 6 bases spanning the gap. CDR1 and CDR2 from the germline V gene are SEHNR and FQNEAQ (reference sequence).

This rearrangement joins TRBV13 to TRBJ2-2; no firm D call. This CDR3 region has 13 residues. V was trimmed by 5 bases and J by 7 bases, leaving 11 bases between them. Germline loops: CDR1 PRHDT, CDR2 FYEKMQ (reference sequence). CDR3 sequence (DNA): TGTGCCAGCAGCCTACGGGTTGACGGGGAGCTGTTTTTT. Its translation is CASSLRVDGELFF.

In this sample, this clonotype turned up a few times. The J gene is TRBJ1-5, the V gene TRBV6-6; 10 bases align to TRBD1. The CDR3 contains 14 residues. V shed 7 bases, J shed 11 bases, and the junction held 11 bases outside the gene matches. Germline loops: CDR1 MNHNY, CDR2 SVGAGI (reference sequence). The DNA for the CDR3 is TGTGCCAGCACCCTGACAGGGGGCCCCTCGGCCCAGCATTTT. Its protein is CASTLTGGPSAQHF.

The chain joins TRBV15 to TRBJ1-1; D call uncertain. Germline CDR1 is LNHNV and CDR2 is YYDKDF (reference sequence). V was pared by 0 bases and J by 7 bases, with 9 bases between. The CDR3 loop spans 13 amino acids. The CDR3 region is CATSREKGYEAFF. The CDR3 DNA reads TGTGCCACCAGCAGAGAAAAGGGATATGAAGCTTTCTTT.